The clone carrying this T cell receptor (delta chain) has more than one count but fewer than ten. A far larger clone differs by one base, so this is likely a read error. The same CDR3 arises from other DNA sequences in this sample as well. V was pared by 5 bases and J by 2 bases, with 42 bases between. This CDR3 is built from 24 residues. The germline V gene has CDR1 TSWWSYY and CDR2 QGS. This entry comes from a study of γδ T cells in repeated Plasmodium falciparum infection. TCRdb called clones from the multiplex PCR reads again using CATT. The data show roughly 48,000 delta-chain clones, with over 1.5% seen just once and 8.6% held by the top ten. Flow sorting of PBMC yielded separate Vgamma9/Vdelta2+ and Vdelta2-negative gammadelta T cell populations for bulk repertoire analysis.

The chain has TRDV1 and TRDJ1; TRDD3 is a possible D gene (6 bases). This TCR was recovered from a pool of human donors (malaria-infected and uninfected, not separated). The sample was gamma-delta T cells from blood. CDR3 sequence (DNA): TGTGCTCTTGGGACCCCCTATCTTCGCGCTGGGGCTACCCATGGGCATGCTCATACCGATAAACTCATCTTT. This translates into CALGTPYLRAGATHGHAHTDKLIF.